This T cell receptor (beta chain) was recorded in a study of T cell responses to AZD1222 COVID-19 vaccine. Regarding the study as a whole: Rises in breadth and depth of Spike-specific TCRs came after two AZD1222 doses. Clonal diversity was possibly underestimated; the donors were predominantly white British and more often female. Spike-wide vaccine-associated CD4 TCRs dominated at 160-218 and 743-854. No repertoire was sampled before or during the peak T cell response, only after it.

V lost 0 bases, J lost 4 bases, and 11 bases lay in between. The length of the CDR3 is 16 residues. The germline V gene encodes CDR1 KGHDR and CDR2 SFDVKD. Turning to this clone: Its antigen is not known.

Clones were sequenced by immunoSEQ multiplex PCR, and TCRdb holds only the in-frame ones, with some missing. Here the sample spans around 99,000 clones, about 89% being singletons. The sequence derives from an adult who received the AZD1222 COVID-19 vaccine. Specimen: peripheral blood, collected 28 days after the second AZD1222 dose. This chain links TRBV24-1 with TRBJ2-2; the D is unclear. CDR3 region: CATSDLVFGSTGELFF. The CDR3 DNA follows: TGTGCCACCAGTGATTTGGTATTTGGCTCCACCGGGGAGCTGTTTTTT.